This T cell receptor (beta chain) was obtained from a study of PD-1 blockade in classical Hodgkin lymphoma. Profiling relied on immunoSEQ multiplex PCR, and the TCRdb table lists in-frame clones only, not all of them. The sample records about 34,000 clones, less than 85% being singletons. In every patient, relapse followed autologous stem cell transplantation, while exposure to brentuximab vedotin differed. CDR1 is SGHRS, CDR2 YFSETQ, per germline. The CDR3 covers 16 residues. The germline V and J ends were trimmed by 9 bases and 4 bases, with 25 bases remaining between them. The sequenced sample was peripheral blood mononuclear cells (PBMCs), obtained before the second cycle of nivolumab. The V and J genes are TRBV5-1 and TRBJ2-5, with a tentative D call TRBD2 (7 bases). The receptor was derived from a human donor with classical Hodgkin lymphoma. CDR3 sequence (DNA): TGCGCCACGCACTTCGGGTTCGGGGGGCCCGGAGAGACCCAGTACTTC. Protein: CATHFGFGGPGETQYF.